This TCR beta chain was sequenced during a study of cytomegalovirus exposure and HLA in healthy donors. This CDR3 comprises 14 residues. Trimming took 1 base from V and 5 from J, leaving 8 bases between them. Germline CDR1 and CDR2: SNHLY and FYNNEI. Regarding the study as a whole: There were a few CMV-associated chains whose specificity for CMV antigens was confirmed in vitro. The classifier was said to identify cytomegalovirus status with high specificity and sensitivity. Most TCR sequences were rare, but some public TCRs occurred in many donors. The listing of 150 to 200 TCR beta chains classed them as cytomegalovirus-associated.

Produced via immunoSEQ multiplex PCR; TCRdb's table is partial and in-frame only. The data hold about 140,000 clones, with 70% to 90% observed a single time. With respect to this clone: The target antigen is unknown.

The sample taken for sequencing was PBMCs. The sequence was obtained from a man younger than 35 in good health and CMV-seronegative. The chain uses TRBV2 and TRBJ1-4; D gene unclear. The DNA for the CDR3 is TGTGCCAGCAGTGAAGGGGGAGGGAATGAAAAACTGTTTTTT. Amino acid sequence: CASSEGGGNEKLFF.